These T cell receptor beta chains were read from a single sample in a study of PD-L1 blockade in urothelial cancer. Using immunoSEQ multiplex PCR, the repertoire was profiled, and TCRdb retains in-frame clones only, with some absent. This sample has around 56,000 clones; 86% occur once, and the top ten carry roughly 2.9%. The sequencing used PBMCs, collected around atezolizumab (anti-PD-L1) treatment. These receptors were collected from a man in his fifties with urothelial cancer. Both conserved end residues are part of each CDR3. D genes are given only for firm matches. The size field is filled for only some rows; it gives once, few, many or a size class.

TRBV28,TRBD2,.,TRBJ2-1,CASSLIAGVFNEQFF,TGTGCCAGCAGTTTAATAGCGGGAGTATTTAATGAGCAGTTCTTC
TRBV6-1,.,.,TRBJ2-7,CASSDAQRGFEQYF,TGTGCCAGCAGTGACGCGCAGAGAGGGTTCGAGCAGTACTTC
TRBV28,TRBD2,.,TRBJ2-1,CASSWGATLAGGPLNEQFF,TGTGCCAGCAGTTGGGGGGCCACGCTAGCGGGAGGGCCACTCAATGAGCAGTTCTTC
TRBV4-1,TRBD2,.,TRBJ2-7,CASSQEAISGMAYEQYF,TGCGCCAGCAGCCAAGAAGCCATTAGCGGGATGGCTTACGAGCAGTACTTC
TRBV27,TRBD1,.,TRBJ1-1,CASSQGTGGNTEAFF,TGTGCCAGCAGCCAGGGGACAGGAGGGAACACTGAAGCTTTCTTT
TRBV2,.,.,TRBJ2-7,CASSEGGRDYEQYF,TGTGCCAGCAGTGAGGGGGGGCGAGACTACGAGCAGTACTTC
TRBV5-6,TRBD2,.,TRBJ2-1,CASSSGLAGFTLYNEQFF,TGTGCCAGCAGCTCCGGACTAGCGGGATTCACCTTATACAATGAGCAGTTCTTC
TRBV5-4,.,.,TRBJ2-1,CASSGGGGVNEQFF,TGTGCCAGCAGCGGGGGAGGAGGTGTGAATGAGCAGTTCTTC
TRBV5-1,TRBD2,.,TRBJ2-1,CASNLAGGYNEQFF,TGCGCCAGCAACCTAGCGGGAGGGTATAATGAGCAGTTCTTC
TRBV30,TRBD2,.,TRBJ2-3,CAWERGGTDTQYF,TGTGCCTGGGAGCGGGGAGGCACAGATACGCAGTATTTT
TRBV15,.,.,TRBJ2-1,CATSSQGSNEQFF,TGTGCCACCAGCAGTCAGGGTTCCAATGAGCAGTTCTTC
TRBV5-1,TRBD2,.,TRBJ2-3,CASSLETSGASGTQYF,TGCGCCAGCAGCTTGGAAACTAGCGGGGCCAGCGGTACGCAGTATTTT
TRBV28,TRBD2,.,TRBJ2-7,CASIAGETYEQYF,TGTGCCAGCATAGCGGGAGAAACCTACGAGCAGTACTTC
TRBV5-4,.,.,TRBJ1-2,CASSLPVNYGYTF,TGTGCCAGCAGCCTGCCAGTTAACTATGGCTACACCTTC
TRBV4-1,.,.,TRBJ1-2,CASSQVVELANYGYTF,TGCGCCAGCAGCCAAGTTGTTGAGCTAGCTAACTATGGCTACACCTTC
TRBV28,TRBD1,.,TRBJ1-5,CASRGDRGNQPQHF,TGTGCCAGCAGGGGCGACAGGGGCAATCAGCCCCAGCATTTT
TRBV7-9,TRBD1,.,TRBJ1-5,CASSFGQEPYSNQPQHF,TGTGCCAGCAGCTTCGGACAGGAGCCATATAGCAATCAGCCCCAGCATTTT
TRBV4-1,.,.,TRBJ1-3,CASSQDPVNSGNTIYF,TGCGCCAGCAGCCAAGATCCGGTGAACTCTGGAAACACCATATATTTT
TRBV2,TRBD2,.,TRBJ2-7,CASSEERLAGPRVAQYF,TGTGCCAGCAGTGAAGAGAGACTAGCGGGCCCCCGGGTCGCGCAGTACTTC
TRBV18,TRBD2,.,TRBJ2-7,CASSPSSGTSEFIYEQYF,TGTGCCAGCTCACCGTCATCCGGGACTAGCGAGTTTATCTACGAGCAGTACTTC
TRBV9,TRBD2,.,TRBJ2-3,CASSVDPSGGTDTQYF,TGTGCCAGCAGCGTAGACCCTAGCGGGGGCACAGATACGCAGTATTTT
TRBV2,.,.,TRBJ2-7,CATHRASLTYEQYF,TGTGCCACCCATCGGGCTAGCTTGACCTACGAGCAGTACTTC
TRBV11-3,TRBD2,.,TRBJ2-3,CASSRGTSVADTQYF,TGTGCCAGCAGCCGCGGGACTAGCGTTGCAGATACGCAGTATTTT
TRBV6-5,.,.,TRBJ1-1,CASSYLQGNTEAFF,TGTGCCAGCAGTTACCTCCAGGGGAACACTGAAGCTTTCTTT
TRBV14,TRBD2,.,TRBJ2-3,CASSQMLAGDTQYF,TGTGCCAGCAGCCAAATGCTAGCGGGAGATACGCAGTATTTT
TRBV7-2,.,.,TRBJ1-1,CASSFQPPGAFF,TGTGCCAGCAGCTTCCAACCCCCAGGAGCTTTCTTT
TRBV6-5,.,.,TRBJ2-7,CASSYSTGLSYEQYF,TGTGCCAGCAGTTACTCGACAGGCCTATCCTACGAGCAGTACTTC
TRBV19,.,.,TRBJ2-7,CASSNSVYEQYF,TGTGCCAGTAGTAATAGCGTTTACGAGCAGTACTTC
TRBV11-2,TRBD1,.,TRBJ2-7,CASSPRQGAITYEQYF,TGTGCCAGCAGCCCCCGTCAGGGGGCCATAACCTACGAGCAGTACTTC
TRBV7-9,.,.,TRBJ2-1,CASSQGYSYNEQFF,TGTGCCAGCAGCCAGGGGTACTCCTACAATGAGCAGTTCTTC
TRBV18,TRBD2,.,TRBJ2-1,CASSETSGSSYNEQFF,TGTGCCAGCTCTGAGACTAGCGGATCTTCCTACAATGAGCAGTTCTTC
TRBV28,.,.,TRBJ1-2,CASNYGLQENYGYTF,TGTGCCAGCAACTATGGACTACAGGAGAACTATGGCTACACCTTC
TRBV7-8,TRBD1,once,TRBJ1-1,CASSIKQGVRPEAFF,TGTGCCAGCAGCATAAAACAGGGGGTAAGGCCTGAAGCTTTCTTT
TRBV9,TRBD2,.,TRBJ2-5,CASSVGGLAGETLQETQYF,TGTGCCAGCAGCGTAGGAGGACTAGCGGGAGAGACCCTTCAGGAGACCCAGTACTTC
TRBV27,.,.,TRBJ1-5,CASSSGLGQPQHF,TGTGCCAGCAGCTCAGGGTTGGGCCAGCCCCAGCATTTT
TRBV27,TRBD2,few,TRBJ2-1,CASSFEVLAGEKTGGEQFF,TGTGCCAGCAGTTTTGAGGTACTAGCGGGAGAAAAAACCGGTGGTGAGCAGTTCTTC
TRBV4-2,.,once,TRBJ2-2,CASSQGPHPPEKTGELFF,TGTGCCAGCAGCCAAGGTCCTCACCCGCCCGAGAAGACCGGGGAGCTGTTTTTT
TRBV13,.,.,TRBJ2-3,CASSLIQGTTSTDTQYF,TGTGCCAGCAGCTTAATACAGGGCACGACGAGCACAGATACGCAGTATTTT
TRBV5-6,TRBD2,once,TRBJ2-7,CASSLPLAGSYEQYF,TGTGCCAGCAGCTTGCCACTAGCGGGCTCCTACGAGCAGTACTTC
TRBV29-1,.,.,TRBJ2-1,CSVAPAYNEQFF,TGCAGCGTTGCCCCAGCCTACAATGAGCAGTTCTTC